This TCR beta chain was recovered during a study of shared clonotypes between healthy human individuals. Every one of the donors was a Caucasian adult that lived in Nashville, Tennessee. The length of the CDR3 is 17 residues. V lost 4 bases and J 5 bases, leaving 23 bases between the germline ends. CDR1 is SGHDN and CDR2 is FVKESK in the germline V gene. Produced via immunoSEQ multiplex PCR; TCRdb's table is partial and in-frame only. The sample lists 1 million to 1.3 million clones; 78% were seen once. This sequence originates from a man in his late teens or twenties in good health. Some clones in this sample may be carry-over from other donors' samples. Sequenced: memory CD4+ T cells from PBMCs. Subset specified: CD45RA-negative fraction. V usage is TRBV14 and J usage is TRBJ2-5, with D perhaps matching TRBD2 (6 bases). The CDR3 sequence: CASSPSRTKVGWETQYF. CDR3 nucleotides: TGTGCCAGCAGCCCGAGCCGGACTAAGGTTGGGTGGGAGACCCAGTACTTC.